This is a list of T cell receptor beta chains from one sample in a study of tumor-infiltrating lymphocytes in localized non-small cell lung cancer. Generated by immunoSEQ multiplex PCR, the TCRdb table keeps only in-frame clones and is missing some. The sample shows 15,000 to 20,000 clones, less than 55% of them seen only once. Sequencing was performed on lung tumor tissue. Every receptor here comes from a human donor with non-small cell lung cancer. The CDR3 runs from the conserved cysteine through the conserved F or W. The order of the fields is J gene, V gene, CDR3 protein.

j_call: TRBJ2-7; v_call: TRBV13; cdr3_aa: CASSKRGSSEDEQYF
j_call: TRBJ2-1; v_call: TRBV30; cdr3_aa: CAWRLGGGEQFF
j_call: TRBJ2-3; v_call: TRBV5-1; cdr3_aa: CASSLEKLSTDTQYF
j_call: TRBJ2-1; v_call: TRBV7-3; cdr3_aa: CASSPQGRLSNEQFF
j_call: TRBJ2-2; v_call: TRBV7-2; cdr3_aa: CASNGQVNTGELFF
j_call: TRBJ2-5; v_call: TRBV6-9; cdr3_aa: CASSYSTSGQETQYF
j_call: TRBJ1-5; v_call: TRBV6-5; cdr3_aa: CASSSGGPNQPQHF
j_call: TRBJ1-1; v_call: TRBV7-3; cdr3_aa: CASSSGQNTEAFF
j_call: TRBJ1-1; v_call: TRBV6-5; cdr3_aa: CASSYQWGNTEAFF
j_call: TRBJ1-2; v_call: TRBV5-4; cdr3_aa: CASSTGDYGYTF
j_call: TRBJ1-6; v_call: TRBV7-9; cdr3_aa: CASSQAGGGSPLHF
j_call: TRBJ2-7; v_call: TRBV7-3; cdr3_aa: CASSLGDGGRFEQYF
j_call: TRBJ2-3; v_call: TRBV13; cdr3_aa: CASVGEEGDTQYF
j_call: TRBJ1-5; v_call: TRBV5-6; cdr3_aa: CASSLSDQPQHF
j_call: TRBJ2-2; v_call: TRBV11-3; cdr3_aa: CASSSVNTGELFF
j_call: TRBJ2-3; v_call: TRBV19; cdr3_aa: CASSGLVGSTDTQYF
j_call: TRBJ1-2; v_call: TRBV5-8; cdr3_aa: CASSLPFGTANYGYTF
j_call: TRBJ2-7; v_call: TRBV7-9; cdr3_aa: CASSQGQGPSYEQYF
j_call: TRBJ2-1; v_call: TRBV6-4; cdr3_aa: CASSSENELNEQFF
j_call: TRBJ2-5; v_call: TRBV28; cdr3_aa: CASSFGGGAKTQYF
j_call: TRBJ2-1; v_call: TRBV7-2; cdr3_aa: CASREGYEQFF
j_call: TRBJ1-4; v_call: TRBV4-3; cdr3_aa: CASSPGPGGKLFF
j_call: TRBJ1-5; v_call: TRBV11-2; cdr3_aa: CASSLAPLSNQPQHF
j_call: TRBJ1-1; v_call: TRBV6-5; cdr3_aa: CASSDRRGRTEAFF
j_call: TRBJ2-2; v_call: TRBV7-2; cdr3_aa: CASRITGTSVYIGELFF
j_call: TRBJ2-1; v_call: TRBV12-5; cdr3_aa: CASGLDLKPGEQFF
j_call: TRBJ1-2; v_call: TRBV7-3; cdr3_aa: CASSFGTANWGYTF
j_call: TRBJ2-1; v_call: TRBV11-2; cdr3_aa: CASRQPGPYNEQFF
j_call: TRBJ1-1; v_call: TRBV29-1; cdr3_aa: CSARPLTEAFF
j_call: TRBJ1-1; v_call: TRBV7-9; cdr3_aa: CASSPRTGAMNTEAFF
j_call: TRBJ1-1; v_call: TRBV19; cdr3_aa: CASSHTRGGSNTEAFF
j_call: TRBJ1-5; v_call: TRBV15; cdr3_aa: CATRESGAHSNQPQHF
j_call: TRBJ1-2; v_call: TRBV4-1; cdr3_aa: CASSTDRVGYGYTF
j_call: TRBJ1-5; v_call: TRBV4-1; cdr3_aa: CASSRRQGDGEPQHF
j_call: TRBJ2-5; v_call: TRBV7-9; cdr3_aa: CASSLPGQRQETQYF
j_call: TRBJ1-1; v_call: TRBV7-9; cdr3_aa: CASSLNQGASEAFF
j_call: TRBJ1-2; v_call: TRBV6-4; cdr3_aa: CASSDQGSGGYTF
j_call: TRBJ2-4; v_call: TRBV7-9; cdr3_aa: CASSFAGNIQYF